The 24 T cell receptor beta chains reported below all come from one sample, sequenced in a study of T cells after yellow fever vaccination. TCRdb called the 5' RACE reads again in MiXCR, with one record for every CDR3 protein. The top ten clones hold roughly a sixth of a sample with roughly 520,000 distinct CDR3 sequences, just over 20% of them seen once. The sequences come from PBMCs, collected less than 25 days after the first yellow fever vaccination. Receptor source: a man between 18 and 35 years old who received the YFV17D yellow fever vaccine.

This clonotype has only a few counts. V is TRBV5-1 and J is TRBJ2-2, with TRBD2 matching over 8 bases. Trimming removed 4 bases from V and 1 base from J; junction bases left unmatched: 6. The CDR3 spans 16 residues. Germline loops: CDR1 SGHRS, CDR2 YFSETQ. Written as DNA, the CDR3 is TGCGCCAGCAGCGAACGGGGACTAGAGAACACCGGGGAGCTGTTTTTT. It codes for CASSERGLENTGELFF.

This clonotype turned up a few times. As DNA, the CDR3 is TGTGCCAGCAGTCCTAGCGGGGGGATCACAGATACGCAGTATTTT. Translating it yields CASSPSGGITDTQYF. The chain combines TRBV6-1 with TRBJ2-3; 11 bases align to TRBD2. CDR3 length: 15 amino acids. The V and J ends lost 5 bases and 2 bases, in that order; junction bases with no gene match: 3. Germline CDR1 and CDR2: MNHNS and SASEGT.

This chain joins TRBV4-2 and TRBJ1-2, with no clear D. There are 13 residues in the CDR3. CDR1 is LGHNA, CDR2 YNFKEQ, per germline. V dropped 4 bases and J dropped 4 bases, with 10 bases sitting between them. The CDR3 sequence is CASSPPRGYGYTF. The CDR3 region has the DNA TGTGCCAGCAGCCCCCCCCGAGGCTATGGCTACACCTTC.

Only a few counts were recorded for this clonotype. This rearrangement joins TRBV6-6 to TRBJ1-2; D is unresolved. The CDR3 has 13 residues. CDR1 and CDR2 (germline): MNHNY, SVGAGI (reference sequence). Trimming removed 6 bases at V and 6 bases at J, with 14 bases between. The CDR3 sequence is CASSPSGTNGYTF. The DNA of the CDR3 is TGTGCCAGCAGCCCGTCGGGAACGAATGGCTACACCTTC.

This clonotype was detected a few times. V is TRBV2 and J is TRBJ2-7, with D possibly matching TRBD1 (5 bases). Between the trimmed V and J ends, which lost 2 bases and 6 bases, there was a span of 5 bases. There are 11 residues in the CDR3. CDR1 and CDR2 from the germline V gene are SNHLY and FYNNEI. This chain's CDR3 is CASSERGEQYF. The CDR3 coding sequence is TGTGCCAGCAGTGAAAGGGGCGAGCAGTACTTC.

The V gene is TRBV3-1, the J gene TRBJ2-3; no clear D. V was cut by 2 bases and J by 6 bases, with 9 bases left in between. The CDR3 spans 13 residues. Per the germline V gene, CDR1 is LGHDT and CDR2 is YNNKEL (reference sequence). The CDR3 here is CASSQRKLDTQYF. The CDR3 bases are TGTGCCAGCAGCCAAAGAAAATTGGATACGCAGTATTTT.

The chain carries TRBV20-1 and TRBJ2-7; 12 bases are a match to TRBD2. CDR1 and CDR2 (germline): DFQATT, SNEGSKA (reference sequence). V lost 6 bases, J lost 4 bases, and 4 bases stayed unmatched. The CDR3 is 13 residues long. This chain's CDR3 is CSAMTSGGYEQYV. The CDR3, as DNA: TGCAGTGCGATGACTAGCGGGGGATACGAGCAGTACGTC.

V is TRBV12-3 or TRBV12-4 and J is TRBJ2-7; D may be TRBD1 (5 bases). The V and J ends lost 1 base and 2 bases respectively, with 12 bases between them. The CDR3 consists of 15 residues. CDR3 nucleotides: TGTGCCAGCAGTTTAGAGGCAGGGTCGACCTACGAGCAGTACGTC. Its protein is CASSLEAGSTYEQYV.

The CDR3: CASSLASRNTGELFF. CDR3 in DNA: TGTGCCAGCAGCTTAGCGAGCAGGAACACCGGGGAGCTGTTTTTT. The chain links TRBV7-9 to TRBJ2-2; D not certain. The CDR3 has 15 residues. V was clipped by 0 bases and J by 1 base, with 6 bases between them. CDR1 and CDR2 (germline): SEHNR, FQNEAQ (reference sequence).

This clonotype was seen ten or more times. V is TRBV28 and J is TRBJ1-1; D gene ambiguous. Deletions cut 6 bases from V and 0 bases from J, with 5 bases between. CDR1 MDHEN and CDR2 SYDVKM come from the germline V gene. The CDR3 is 12 residues long. The CDR3 is CASREMNTEAFF. DNA for the CDR3: TGTGCCAGCAGAGAAATGAACACTGAAGCTTTCTTT.

This sequence joins TRBV3-1 and TRBJ2-1, with 8 bases aligning to TRBD2. V trimming: 1 base; J trimming: 10 bases; junction bases outside the gene matches: 12. The CDR3 consists of 16 residues. The germline CDR1 and CDR2 sequences are LGHDT and YNNKEL (reference sequence). The CDR3 DNA sequence: TGTGCCAGCAGCCAAGTAATGGGACTAGGGGAATCGGAGCAGTTCTTC. Translating it yields CASSQVMGLGESEQFF.

The rearrangement links TRBV20-1 to TRBJ1-2; maybe TRBD1 (5 bases). Germline V gene sequence: CDR1 DFQATT, CDR2 SNEGSKA (reference sequence). Trimming took 4 bases from V and 8 from J, leaving 11 bases between them. The CDR3 sequence is 11 residues long. The CDR3 DNA reads as TGCAGTGCTACCGGGACGGGGGGCTACACCTTC. Its protein product is CSATGTGGYTF.

This clonotype was recorded once. The V gene is TRBV19, the J gene TRBJ1-4; TRBD1 might be the D (5 bases). The CDR3 loop spans 15 amino acids. Germline CDR1 is LNHDA and CDR2 is SQIVND (reference sequence). Trimming stripped 3 bases from V and 6 bases from J, with 14 bases between. CDR3 protein: CASSIRRGGDEKLFF. The CDR3 nucleotides are TGTGCCAGTAGTATTCGGCGCGGGGGGGATGAAAAACTGTTTTTT.

This clonotype was recorded a few times. The chain uses TRBV4-1 and TRBJ2-1, with TRBD2 matching 12 bases. V lost 3 bases, J lost 10 bases, and 13 bases stayed unmatched. CDR1 MGHRA and CDR2 YSYEKL come from the germline V gene. CDR3 length: 17 residues. Here the CDR3 DNA reads TGCGCCAGCAGCCACGCTAGACTAGCGGGGGTTCTAGGAGAGCAGTTCTTC. Protein product: CASSHARLAGVLGEQFF.

This chain links TRBV4-3 with TRBJ2-5; the D gene is possibly TRBD1 (5 bases). CDR3 size: 15 residues. Deletions cut 0 bases from V and 5 bases from J, with 13 bases between. Germline V gives CDR1 LGHNA, CDR2 YSLEER. DNA of the CDR3: TGCGCCAGCAGCCAAGATCTGTCAGGGTCGGAGACCCAGTACTTC. As protein: CASSQDLSGSETQYF.

The V and J genes are TRBV6-2 or TRBV6-3 and TRBJ2-5; TRBD2 might be the D (5 bases). Trimming took 6 bases from V and 0 from J, leaving 17 bases between them. The CDR3 is made up of 16 amino acids. The germline CDR1 and CDR2 sequences are MNHEY and SVGEGT. The CDR3 spells CASRPEGREYQETQYF. As DNA, the CDR3 is TGTGCCAGCAGACCTGAGGGAAGGGAGTACCAAGAGACCCAGTACTTC.

This clonotype was detected only a few times. The chain is built from TRBV11-2 and TRBJ2-7; D is possibly TRBD1 (5 bases). The CDR3 runs to 12 residues. V lost 4 bases to trimming and J lost 4 bases, with 8 bases between them. Germline CDR1 reads SGHAT; CDR2 reads FQNNGV. Here the CDR3 DNA reads TGTGCCAGCAGCTCCAGGGTTTACGAGCAGTACTTC. Protein: CASSSRVYEQYF.

The V and J genes are TRBV9 and TRBJ2-1; D might be TRBD2 (5 bases). Trimming left V 3 bases short and J 9 bases short, with 10 bases between. CDR3 size: 12 residues. Germline loops: CDR1 SGDLS, CDR2 YYNGEE. In DNA form, the CDR3 reads TGTGCCAGCAGCGGATCGGGGTTTGAGCAGTTCTTC. As protein: CASSGSGFEQFF.

This clonotype showed up just a few times. The CDR3 coding sequence is TGTGCCAGCTGGGATGGTGAAGCTTTCTTT. Translated, it gives CASWDGEAFF. V is TRBV7-2 and J is TRBJ1-1; no clear D gene. Germline loops: CDR1 SGHTA, CDR2 FQGNSA. The CDR3 is 10 amino acids. V gave up 8 bases and J gave up 7 bases, with 8 bases separating them. Full variable domain (remainder filled in from reference TRBV7-2 and TRBJ1-1): GAGVSQSPSNKVTEKGKDVELRCDPISGHTALYWYRQSLGQGLEFLIYFQGNSAPDKSGLPSDRFSAERTGGSVSTLTIQRTQQEDSAVYLCASWDGEAFFGQGTRLTVV.

This clonotype was observed many times. CDR3 nucleotide sequence: TGTGCCAGCAGCTTCTGGGAGGCCGGGGAGCTGTTTTTT. Translation gives CASSFWEAGELFF. The rearrangement joins TRBV7-9 to TRBJ2-2; tentatively, D is TRBD2 (6 bases). Germline loops: CDR1 SEHNR, CDR2 FQNEAQ (reference sequence). The CDR3 extends over 13 amino acids. The V end lost 3 bases, the J end lost 6 bases, and 8 bases lay between the germline ends.

The chain employs TRBV20-1 and TRBJ2-1; D tentatively reads TRBD1 or TRBD2 (5 bases each). Germline CDR1 reads DFQATT; CDR2 reads SNEGSKA (reference sequence). There are 15 residues in the CDR3. The V gene lost 4 bases and the J gene lost 3 bases, with 16 bases spanning the gap. The DNA of the CDR3 is TGCAGTGCTACATCCTCGGGGCGGAGCTACAATGAGCAGTTCTTC. This encodes CSATSSGRSYNEQFF.

The J gene is TRBJ2-5, the V gene TRBV10-2; possibly TRBD1 for D (6 bases). This CDR3 comprises 14 residues. The ends were cut back, 2 bases at V and 5 bases at J, with 12 bases in the middle. Germline CDR1 reads WSHSY; CDR2 reads SAAADI. CDR3 nucleotides: TGCGCCAGCAGTGAGACAGGGCGGAGGGAGACCCAGTACTTC. The encoded protein is CASSETGRRETQYF.

The J gene is TRBJ2-5, the V gene TRBV11-2; TRBD1 aligns across 7 bases. The CDR3 contains 14 residues. J gave up 7 bases and V 1 base, and 6 bases lay outside the gene matches. The germline gives CDR1 SGHAT, CDR2 FQNNGV. The CDR3 nucleotides read TGTGCCAGCAGCTTAGGGGACAGCCATGGGACCCAGTACTTC. This sequence encodes CASSLGDSHGTQYF.

This clonotype has just one count. The V and J genes are TRBV12-3 or TRBV12-4 and TRBJ2-6, with TRBD2 as a possible D gene (7 bases). The V and J ends lost 7 bases and 3 bases respectively, with 19 bases between them. The CDR3 length is 17 residues. CDR3 in DNA: TGTGCCAGCACCCGGTGGGGGGGCGCCGGTGGGGCCAACGTCCTGACTTTC. Protein sequence: CASTRWGGAGGANVLTF.